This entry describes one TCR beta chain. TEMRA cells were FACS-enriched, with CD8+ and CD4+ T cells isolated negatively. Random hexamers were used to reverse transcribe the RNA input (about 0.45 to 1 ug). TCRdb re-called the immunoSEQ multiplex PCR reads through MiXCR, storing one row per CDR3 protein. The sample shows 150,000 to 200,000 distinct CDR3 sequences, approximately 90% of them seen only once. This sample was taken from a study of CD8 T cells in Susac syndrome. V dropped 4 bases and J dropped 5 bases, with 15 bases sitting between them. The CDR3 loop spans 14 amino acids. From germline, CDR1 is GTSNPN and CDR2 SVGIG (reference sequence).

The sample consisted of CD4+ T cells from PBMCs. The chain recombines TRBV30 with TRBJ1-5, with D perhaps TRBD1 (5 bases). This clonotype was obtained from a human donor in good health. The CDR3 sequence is CAWNTQGADQPQHF. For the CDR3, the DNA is TGTGCCTGGAACACTCAAGGGGCCGATCAGCCCCAGCATTTT.